Described below is a single T cell receptor (beta chain) sequence and its context. It has no known antigen specificity. The input lacks base qualities; no much larger clone sits a single base away. From the germline V gene, CDR1 is SGHRS and CDR2 is YFSETQ. Germline trimming: 0 bases from V, 5 bases from J; junction bases outside gene matches: 7. The CDR3 goes from the cysteine to the phenylalanine over 16 residues. Only CDR3 DNA is held: 48 bases, read in frame from base 1. Library preparation used the immunoSEQ multiplex PCR assay. For the multiplex PCR, a mixture combining 60 forward primers for TCR Vbeta segments and 13 reverse primers for TCR Jbeta segments was used. The CDR3 region of rearranged TCR beta genes was amplified from genomic DNA by a multiplex PCR assay. Amplified TCR beta libraries were sequenced as 87-base-pair reads on the Illumina HiSeq System. The study's processing was this. A later analysis tallied 70 million to 100 million unique TCR beta chains across the 666 repertoires, and some 10 million of those chains were shared by two or more donors. Raw reads were error-corrected and collapsed into unique sequences by a nearest-neighbor algorithm in which closely related sequences were merged to remove PCR and sequencing errors. V, D and J gene segments were assigned by aligning CDR3 sequences to IMGT reference sequences. For a sequence to be retained, a match of at least six nucleotides to both a V gene segment and a J gene segment was required. A rearrangement was called productive if the CDR3 had no stop codons and remained in frame with V and J, and every other rearrangement was called non-productive. CDR3 was defined according to IMGT convention as the region running from the second conserved V-encoded cysteine to the conserved J-encoded phenylalanine. The earlier analysis of about 590 of the donors excluded sequences that lacked an unambiguous match to a single V gene segment. In an earlier analysis of 450 to 750 of the donors, a V segment was called functional when productive rearrangements were above 56.7%, and segregating when the standard deviation between donors exceeded 5%. A statistical classification framework was built for diagnosing cytomegalovirus status from the catalog of TCR beta chain sequences. In a later analysis, V and J genes were assigned by comparing TCR nucleotide sequences against IMGT/GENE-DB human TR gene sequences. Using the TCRdist pipeline, a later analysis assigned CDR3 sequences along with most-parsimonious VDJ recombination scenarios. In a later analysis, each TCR beta chain was defined by its CDR3 amino acid sequence together with its V-gene family, and reads without a unique V-gene family were excluded. A later analysis removed roughly 590 highly shared, low-generation-probability nucleotide sequences to deal with suspected cross-contamination and a sequencing artifact. For each public chain, a later analysis derived a clonal expansion index from normalized ranks of inferred template counts within each repertoire. Generation probabilities in a later analysis came from a VDJ recombination model fitted to out-of-frame rearrangements, and those results were checked against IGoR. In a later analysis, hypergeometric tests were used to score TCR-TCR, TCR-HLA and TCR-CMV co-occurrence, with a repertoire-size bias correction applied to TCR pairs. False discovery rates were estimated in a later analysis by permuting HLA or CMV assignments 20 times. A later analysis grouped co-occurring TCRs with DBSCAN, adding TCRdist sequence similarity when clustering within HLA-allele-positive subsets. Repertoires with fewer than 30,000 or more than 120,000 public chains, plus five repertoires with anomalous nucleotide sharing, were excluded from co-occurrence clustering. Entries here come from immuneACCESS through TCRdb and include only in-frame sequences with V and J called. Some clones fail to appear in such tables; in the studies checked, an unresolved V gene covers under half of the shortfall, and the cause of the remainder is unknown. The DNA gave D and trimming, while V, J and clone size come from that table. This sample is represented by 95,000 to 110,000 clones; more than 70% of them were singletons. The ten largest clonotypes hold more than 2% of the sample.

The data originate from a study of cytomegalovirus exposure and HLA in healthy donors (dated by TCRdb to 2016 to 2017). About the full investigation: An earlier analysis of fewer than 750 of the donors reported about 280 Gb of sequence data and 117 million unique TCR beta sequences obtained from about 179 million T cells. An early release covering 500 to 750 HLA-typed donors comprised approximately 290 gigabases of sequencing data and approximately 80 million unique TCR sequences. Of the approximately 370 genotyped donors, approximately 81% were placed in the genetic ancestry cluster associated with self-reported Caucasian donors. The aim of the study was to test whether cataloging public T cell receptors could identify signatures of past pathogen exposure. The study used immunosequencing to profile the T cell repertoires of approximately 640 subjects and linked those repertoires to cytomegalovirus serostatus. In addition to the first cohort of roughly 700 subjects, a separate validation cohort of around 110 different subjects was used. The study combined high-throughput TCR immunosequencing, statistical association of individual TCRs with disease status, and machine learning to predict cytomegalovirus infection status. In a later analysis, previously published TCR beta repertoires from about 640 donors were re-analyzed and high-resolution HLA genotyping was added so that TCR occurrence patterns could be studied. The later analysis used no new phenotypic data to find candidate immune exposures, relying instead on TCR beta sequences and their occurrence across donors. An earlier analysis of 450 to 750 of the donors used high-throughput TCR beta sequencing to judge whether each TCR beta V gene segment behaved as functional or pseudogenic. Donor age, sex, ethnicity and CMV serostatus were compiled alongside the repertoire data. A later genetic analysis used genome-wide SNP genotypes for about 65% of the roughly 700 donors, treating that subset as a discovery cohort. All discovery cohort repertoires had been generated on a single sequencing platform. Both class I and class II loci were covered by HLA typing, at four-digit resolution. The number of donors typed differed by locus, with 629-630 for A, B, C, DRB1 and DQB1, approximately 500 for DQA1, approximately 570 for DPA1, and approximately 470 for DPB1. Several DR-DQ haplotypes were handled as single units for association and clustering because linkage in the cohort was strong. On average, approximately 250,000 unique TCR beta nucleotide sequences were sequenced per donor among about 400 genotyped donors of the cohort, with roughly 19% of those sequences being non-productive.

In total, just over 650 healthy bone marrow donors made up the cohort. At the time of sampling, every cohort member was nominally healthy, though immune exposures that went unrecorded were likely present. The donor tested CMV seronegative and was one of the 352 seronegative cohort members. A peripheral blood sample was collected from each donor, and TCR beta sequencing was performed on peripheral blood mononuclear cells. The Qiagen DNeasy Blood Extraction Kit was used to extract genomic DNA from the blood cell samples. Results the study describes overall, beyond this receptor: CMV serostatus was the only immune exposure information available for the cohort. Most TCR sequences were observed very rarely across donors, whereas some public TCRs were present in many individuals. Compared with the 666-donor mean, donors in an Asian-associated ancestry cluster had fewer N-insertions in productive TCRs, according to a later genetic analysis. The presence/absence analyses assumed that sequencing depth was roughly uniform across donors, and that assumption may not be true. A further reported finding was that TCR beta sequences accurately predicted the HLA-A and HLA-B alleles for most subjects in the first cohort. In vitro tests confirmed that three of the cytomegalovirus-associated TCR beta chains recognize cytomegalovirus antigens. According to the authors, the approach could potentially be generalized to other disease states and immunological phenotypes. In an earlier analysis of approximately 590 of the donors, most TCR beta V segments appeared in productive rearrangements about 90% or about 30% of the time, broadly matching IMGT annotations. The earlier analysis of approximately 540 of the donors excluded 15 to 20 rarely observed V segments, including chromosome 9 orphons, because counts were too low. In a later analysis, HLA-associated TCR beta chains were found to be more clonally expanded and to have lower generation probabilities than equally common non-associated chains. Linkage disequilibrium might explain the correlated functional status among segregating V segments, but an unknown experimental factor could not be ruled out. At a false discovery rate of 0.05, a later analysis linked about 17,000 TCR beta sequences to specific HLA alleles. In the study, around 150 TCR beta chains were listed as associated with cytomegalovirus. A later analysis found that TCR association rates varied across HLA loci, with DRB1 alleles showing the most associated TCRs and HLA-C alleles the fewest. The 87-base-pair reads could not distinguish some IMGT-functional V segments, including TRBV6-2 and TRBV6-3, so those segments were excluded. The classifier was reported to diagnose cytomegalovirus status with high specificity and sensitivity in both the original cohort and the validation cohort. In a later analysis, several top co-occurrence clusters were reported to appear linked to parvovirus B19, influenza, CMV and Epstein-Barr virus. Strong co-occurrence of HLA alleles, especially DR and DQ, made assigning TCR associations to individual alleles difficult. HLA typing was unavailable for some donors at each locus, so association tests used only the typed subset. A later analysis found that most CMV-associated TCR beta chains appeared HLA-restricted, with HLA associations seemingly driven largely by CMV exposure. In a later genetic analysis, a missense DCLRE1C variant was associated with V-gene and J-gene trimming of TCR beta chains, and the association was replicated in an independent cohort. A cluster of highly shared sequence variants was judged likely to be a technical artifact of the sequencing pipeline. The cohort was sequenced for TCR beta chains only, and without alpha or paired-chain data the features that could be detected were limited.

The source is a man between 18 and 29 years old in good health and CMV-seronegative. The chain employs TRBV5-1 and TRBJ2-5, with 10 middle bases fitting TRBD1. The sequenced material came from PBMCs. This receptor carries the CDR3 CASSLEIGQGGETQYF. The DNA sequence reads TGCGCCAGCAGCTTGGAGATCGGACAGGGGGGGGAGACCCAGTACTTC. Here the CDR3 is joined to the reference TRBV5-1 and TRBJ2-5 genes, and the full variable domain is: KAGVTQTPRYLIKTRGQQVTLSCSPISGHRSVSWYQQTPGQGLQFLFEYFSETQRNKGNFPGRFSGRQFSNSRSEMNVSTLELGDSALYLCASSLEIGQGGETQYFGPGTRLLVL.